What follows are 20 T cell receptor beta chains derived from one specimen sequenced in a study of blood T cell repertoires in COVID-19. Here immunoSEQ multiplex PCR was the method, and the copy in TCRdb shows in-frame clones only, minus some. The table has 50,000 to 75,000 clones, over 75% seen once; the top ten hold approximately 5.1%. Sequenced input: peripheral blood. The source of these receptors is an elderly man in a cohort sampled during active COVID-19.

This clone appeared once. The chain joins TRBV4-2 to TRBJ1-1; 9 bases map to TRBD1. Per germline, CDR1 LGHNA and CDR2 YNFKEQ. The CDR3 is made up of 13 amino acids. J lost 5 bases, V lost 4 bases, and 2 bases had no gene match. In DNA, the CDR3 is TGTGCCAGCAGCCCCGACAGGGGGACTGAAGCTTTCTTT. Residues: CASSPDRGTEAFF.

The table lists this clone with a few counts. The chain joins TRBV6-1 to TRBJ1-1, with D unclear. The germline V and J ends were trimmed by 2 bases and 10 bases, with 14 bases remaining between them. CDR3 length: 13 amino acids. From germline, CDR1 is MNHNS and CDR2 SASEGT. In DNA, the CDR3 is TGTGCCAGCAGTGAAAGACGAGGGTATGGAGCTTTCTTT. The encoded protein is CASSERRGYGAFF.

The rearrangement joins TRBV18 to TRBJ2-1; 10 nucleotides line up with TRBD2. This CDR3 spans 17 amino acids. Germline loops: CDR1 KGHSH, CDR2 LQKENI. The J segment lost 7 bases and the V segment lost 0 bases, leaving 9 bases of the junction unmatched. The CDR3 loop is CASSPPMVAGGRNEQFF. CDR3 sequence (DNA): TGTGCCAGCTCACCACCGATGGTAGCGGGGGGCAGAAATGAGCAGTTCTTC.

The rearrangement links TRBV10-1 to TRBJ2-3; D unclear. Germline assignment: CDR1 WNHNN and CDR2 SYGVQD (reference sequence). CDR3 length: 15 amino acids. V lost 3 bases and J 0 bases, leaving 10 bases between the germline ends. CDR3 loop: CASSEDTTSTDTQYF. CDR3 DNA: TGCGCCAGCAGTGAAGACACAACTAGCACAGATACGCAGTATTTT.

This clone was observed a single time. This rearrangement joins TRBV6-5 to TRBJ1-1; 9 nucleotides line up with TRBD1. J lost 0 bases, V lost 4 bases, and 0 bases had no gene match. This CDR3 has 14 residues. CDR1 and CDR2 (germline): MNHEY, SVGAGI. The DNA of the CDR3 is TGTGCCAGCAGTTGGACAGGGGTGAACACTGAAGCTTTCTTT. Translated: CASSWTGVNTEAFF.

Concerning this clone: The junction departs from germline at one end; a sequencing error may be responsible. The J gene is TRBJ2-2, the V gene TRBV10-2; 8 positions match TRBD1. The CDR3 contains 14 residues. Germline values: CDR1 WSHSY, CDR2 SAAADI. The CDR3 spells CASTETGVGGELFF. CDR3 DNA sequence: TGCGCCAGCACTGAGACAGGGGTGGGCGGGGAGCTGTTTTTT.

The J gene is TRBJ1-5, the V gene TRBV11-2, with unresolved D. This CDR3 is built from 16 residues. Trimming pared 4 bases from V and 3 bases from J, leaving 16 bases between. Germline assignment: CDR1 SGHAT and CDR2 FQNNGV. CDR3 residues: CASSSDTGFYNQPQHF. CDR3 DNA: TGTGCCAGCAGCTCCGACACCGGATTTTACAATCAGCCCCAGCATTTT.

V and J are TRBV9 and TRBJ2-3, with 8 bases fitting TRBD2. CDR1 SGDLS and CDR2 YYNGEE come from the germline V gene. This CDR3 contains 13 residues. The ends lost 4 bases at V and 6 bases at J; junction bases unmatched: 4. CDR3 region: CASSSERGDTQYF. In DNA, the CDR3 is TGTGCCAGCAGCTCCGAGCGGGGGGATACGCAGTATTTT.

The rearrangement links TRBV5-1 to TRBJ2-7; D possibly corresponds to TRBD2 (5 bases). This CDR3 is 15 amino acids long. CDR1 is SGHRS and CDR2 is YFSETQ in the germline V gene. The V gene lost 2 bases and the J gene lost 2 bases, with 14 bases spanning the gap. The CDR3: CASSFMRENPYEQYF. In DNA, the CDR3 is TGCGCCAGCAGCTTCATGAGGGAGAACCCCTACGAGCAGTACTTC. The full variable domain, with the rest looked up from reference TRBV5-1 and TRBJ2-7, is KAGVTQTPRYLIKTRGQQVTLSCSPISGHRSVSWYQQTPGQGLQFLFEYFSETQRNKGNFPGRFSGRQFSNSRSEMNVSTLELGDSALYLCASSFMRENPYEQYFGPGTRLTVT.

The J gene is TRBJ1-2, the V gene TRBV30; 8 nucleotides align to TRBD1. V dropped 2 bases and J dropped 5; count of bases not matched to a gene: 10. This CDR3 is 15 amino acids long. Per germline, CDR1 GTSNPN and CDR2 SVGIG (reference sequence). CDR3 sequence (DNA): TGTGCCTGGAGTATAAGGACAGGGTCTTTTTATGGCTACACCTTC. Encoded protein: CAWSIRTGSFYGYTF.

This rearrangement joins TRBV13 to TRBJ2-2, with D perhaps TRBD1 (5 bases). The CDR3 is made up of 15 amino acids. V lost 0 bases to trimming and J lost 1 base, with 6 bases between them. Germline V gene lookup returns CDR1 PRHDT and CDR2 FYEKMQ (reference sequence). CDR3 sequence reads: CASSLGDRNTGELFF. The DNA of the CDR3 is TGTGCCAGCAGCTTAGGCGACAGGAACACCGGGGAGCTGTTTTTT.

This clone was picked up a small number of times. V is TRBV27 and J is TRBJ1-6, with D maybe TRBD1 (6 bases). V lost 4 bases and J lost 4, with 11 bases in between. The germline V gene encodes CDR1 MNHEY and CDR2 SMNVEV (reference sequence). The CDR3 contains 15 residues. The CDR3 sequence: CASSSTGTYNSPLHF. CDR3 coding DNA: TGTGCCAGCAGTTCCACAGGGACGTATAATTCACCCCTCCACTTT.

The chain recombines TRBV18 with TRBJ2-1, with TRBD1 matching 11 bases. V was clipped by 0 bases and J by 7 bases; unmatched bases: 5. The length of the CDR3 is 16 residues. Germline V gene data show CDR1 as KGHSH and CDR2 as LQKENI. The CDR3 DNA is TGTGCCAGCTCACCACCCCGGACAGGGGGCCTGAATGAGCAGTTCTTC. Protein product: CASSPPRTGGLNEQFF.

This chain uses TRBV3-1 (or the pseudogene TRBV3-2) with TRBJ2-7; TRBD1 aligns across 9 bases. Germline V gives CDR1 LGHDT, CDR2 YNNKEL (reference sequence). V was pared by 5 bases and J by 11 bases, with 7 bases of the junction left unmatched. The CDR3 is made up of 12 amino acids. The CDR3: CASSFQQGAEYF. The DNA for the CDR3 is TGTGCCAGCAGCTTTCAACAGGGGGCGGAGTACTTC.

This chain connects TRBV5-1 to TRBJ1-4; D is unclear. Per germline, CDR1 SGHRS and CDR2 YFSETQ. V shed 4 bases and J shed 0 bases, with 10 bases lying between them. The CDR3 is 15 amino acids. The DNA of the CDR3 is TGCGCCAGCAGCGAGGGCGGGTCAACTAATGAAAAACTGTTTTTT. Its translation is CASSEGGSTNEKLFF.

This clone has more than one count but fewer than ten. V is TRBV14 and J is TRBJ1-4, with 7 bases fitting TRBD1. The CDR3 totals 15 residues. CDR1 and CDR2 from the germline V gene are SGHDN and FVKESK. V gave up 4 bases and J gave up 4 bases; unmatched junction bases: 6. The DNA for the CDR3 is TGTGCCAGCAGCCGCTGGGACAGAGGTAATGAAAAACTGTTTTTT. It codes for CASSRWDRGNEKLFF.

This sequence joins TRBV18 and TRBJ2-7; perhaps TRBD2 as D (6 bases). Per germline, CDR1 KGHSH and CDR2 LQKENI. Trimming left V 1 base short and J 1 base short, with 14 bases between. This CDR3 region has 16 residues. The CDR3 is CASSPLASAISYEQYF. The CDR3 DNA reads TGTGCCAGCTCACCACTGGCTAGCGCGATATCCTACGAGCAGTACTTC.

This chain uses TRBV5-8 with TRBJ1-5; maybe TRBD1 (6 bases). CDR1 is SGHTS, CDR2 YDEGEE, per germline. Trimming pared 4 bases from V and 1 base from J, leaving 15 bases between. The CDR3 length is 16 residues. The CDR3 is CASSQTTGWSNQPQHF. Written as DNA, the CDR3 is TGTGCCAGCAGCCAGACGACAGGTTGGAGCAATCAGCCCCAGCATTTT.

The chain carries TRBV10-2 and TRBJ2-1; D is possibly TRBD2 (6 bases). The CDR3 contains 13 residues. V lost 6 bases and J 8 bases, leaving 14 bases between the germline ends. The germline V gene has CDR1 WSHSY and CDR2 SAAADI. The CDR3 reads CASRVTGGYEQFF. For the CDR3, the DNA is TGCGCCAGCAGGGTCACAGGAGGGTATGAGCAGTTCTTC.

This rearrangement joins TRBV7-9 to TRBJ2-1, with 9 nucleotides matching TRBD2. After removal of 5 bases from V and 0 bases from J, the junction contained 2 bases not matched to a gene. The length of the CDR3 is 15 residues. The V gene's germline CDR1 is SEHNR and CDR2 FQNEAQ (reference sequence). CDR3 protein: CASSETSGSYNEQFF. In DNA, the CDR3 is TGTGCCAGCAGCGAGACTAGCGGCTCCTACAATGAGCAGTTCTTC.